This T cell receptor beta chain was observed in a study of shared clonotypes between healthy human individuals. Deep-level settings were used for running the assay. Clones were sequenced by immunoSEQ multiplex PCR, and TCRdb holds only the in-frame ones, with some missing. This sample has 450,000 to 500,000 clones, with 70% to 85% found just once. Germline values: CDR1 MNHEY, CDR2 SMNVEV (reference sequence). The CDR3 has 13 residues. V shed 6 bases and J shed 4 bases, with 13 bases lying between them. Specimen: PBMCs. The rearrangement uses TRBV27 and TRBJ2-7; no clear D. This clonotype was obtained from a woman in her forties in good health. Some clones in this sample may be carry-over from other donors' samples. In DNA, the CDR3 is TGTGCCAGCAGCCCCGGACGGAAGTACGAGCAGTACTTC. It encodes CASSPGRKYEQYF.